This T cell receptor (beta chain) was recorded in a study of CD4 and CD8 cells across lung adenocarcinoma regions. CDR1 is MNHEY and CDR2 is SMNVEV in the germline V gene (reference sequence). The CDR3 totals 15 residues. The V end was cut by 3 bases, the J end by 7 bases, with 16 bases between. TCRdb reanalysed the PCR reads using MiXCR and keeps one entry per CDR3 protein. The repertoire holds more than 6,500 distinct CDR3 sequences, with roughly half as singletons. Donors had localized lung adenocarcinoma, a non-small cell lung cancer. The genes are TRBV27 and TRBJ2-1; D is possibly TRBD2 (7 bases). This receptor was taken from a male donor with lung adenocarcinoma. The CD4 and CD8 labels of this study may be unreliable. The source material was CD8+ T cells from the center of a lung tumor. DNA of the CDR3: TGTGCCAGCAGTTTTGCGGGGGCCGGGGGAAATGAGCAGTTCTTC. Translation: CASSFAGAGGNEQFF.